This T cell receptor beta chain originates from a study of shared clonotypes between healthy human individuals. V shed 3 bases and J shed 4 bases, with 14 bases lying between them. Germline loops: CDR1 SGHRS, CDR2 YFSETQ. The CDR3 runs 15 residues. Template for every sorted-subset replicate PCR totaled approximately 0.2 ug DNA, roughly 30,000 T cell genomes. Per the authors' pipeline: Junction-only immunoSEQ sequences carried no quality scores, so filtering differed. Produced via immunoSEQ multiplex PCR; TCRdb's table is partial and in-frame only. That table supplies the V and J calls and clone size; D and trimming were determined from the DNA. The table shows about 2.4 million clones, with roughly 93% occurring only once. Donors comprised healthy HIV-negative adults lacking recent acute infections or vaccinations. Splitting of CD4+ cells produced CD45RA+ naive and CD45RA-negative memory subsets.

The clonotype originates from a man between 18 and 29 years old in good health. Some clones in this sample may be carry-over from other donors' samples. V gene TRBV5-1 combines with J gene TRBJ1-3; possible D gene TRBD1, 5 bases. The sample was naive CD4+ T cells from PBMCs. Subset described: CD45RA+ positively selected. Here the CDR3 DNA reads TGCGCCAGCAGCTCCCAGGGAGGTATAGGAAACACCATATATTTT. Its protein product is CASSSQGGIGNTIYF.